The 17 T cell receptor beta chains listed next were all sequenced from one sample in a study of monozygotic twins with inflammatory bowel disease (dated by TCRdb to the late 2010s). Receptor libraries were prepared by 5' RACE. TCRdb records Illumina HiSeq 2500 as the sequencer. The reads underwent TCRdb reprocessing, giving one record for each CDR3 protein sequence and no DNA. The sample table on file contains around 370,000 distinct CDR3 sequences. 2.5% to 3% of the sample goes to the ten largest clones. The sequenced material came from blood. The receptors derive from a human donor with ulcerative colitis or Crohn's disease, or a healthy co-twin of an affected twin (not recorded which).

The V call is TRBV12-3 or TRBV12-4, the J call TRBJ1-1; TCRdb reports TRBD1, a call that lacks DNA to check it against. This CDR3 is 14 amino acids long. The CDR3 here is CASTWGAGVTEAFF.

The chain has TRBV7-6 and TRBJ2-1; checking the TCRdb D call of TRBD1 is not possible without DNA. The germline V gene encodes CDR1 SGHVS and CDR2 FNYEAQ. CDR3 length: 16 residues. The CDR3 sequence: CASSVLLGGAWNEQFF.

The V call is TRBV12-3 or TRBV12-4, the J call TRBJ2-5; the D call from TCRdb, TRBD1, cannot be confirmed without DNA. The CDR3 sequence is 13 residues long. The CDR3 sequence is CASSFGVAETQYF.

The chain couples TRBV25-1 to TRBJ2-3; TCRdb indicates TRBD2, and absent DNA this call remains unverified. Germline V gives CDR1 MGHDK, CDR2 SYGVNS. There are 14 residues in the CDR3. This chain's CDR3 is CASTGGVRTDTQYF.

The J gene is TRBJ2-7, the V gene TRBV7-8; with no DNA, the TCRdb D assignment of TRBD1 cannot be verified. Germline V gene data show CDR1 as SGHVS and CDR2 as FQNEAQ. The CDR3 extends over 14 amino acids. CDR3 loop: CASSLAVDSYEQYF. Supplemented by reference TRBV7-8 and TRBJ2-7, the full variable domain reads GAGVSQSPRYKVAKRGQDVALRCDPISGHVSLFWYQQALGQGPEFLTYFQNEAQLDKSGLPSDRFFAERPEGSVSTLKIQRTQQEDSAVYLCASSLAVDSYEQYFGPGTRLTVT.

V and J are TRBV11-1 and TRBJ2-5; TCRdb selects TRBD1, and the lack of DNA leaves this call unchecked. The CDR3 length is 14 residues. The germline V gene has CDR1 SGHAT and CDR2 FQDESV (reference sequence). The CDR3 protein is CASSFEAGTETQYF.

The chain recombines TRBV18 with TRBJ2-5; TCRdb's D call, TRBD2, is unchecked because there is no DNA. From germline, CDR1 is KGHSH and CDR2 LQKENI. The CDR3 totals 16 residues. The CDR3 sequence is CASSPTSGGPQETQYF.

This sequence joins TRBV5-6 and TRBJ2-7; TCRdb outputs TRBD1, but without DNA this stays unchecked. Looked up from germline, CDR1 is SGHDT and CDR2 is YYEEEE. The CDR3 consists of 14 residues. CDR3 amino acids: CASRRTGGSYEQYF.

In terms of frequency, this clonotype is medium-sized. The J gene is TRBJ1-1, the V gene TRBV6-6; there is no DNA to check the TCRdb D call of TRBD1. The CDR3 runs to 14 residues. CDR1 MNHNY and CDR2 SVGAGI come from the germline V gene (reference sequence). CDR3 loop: CASSLGQRGTEAFF.

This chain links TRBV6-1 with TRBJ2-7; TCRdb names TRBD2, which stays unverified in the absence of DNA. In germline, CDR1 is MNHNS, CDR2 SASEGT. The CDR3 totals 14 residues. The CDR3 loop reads CASRPQDYTYEQYF.

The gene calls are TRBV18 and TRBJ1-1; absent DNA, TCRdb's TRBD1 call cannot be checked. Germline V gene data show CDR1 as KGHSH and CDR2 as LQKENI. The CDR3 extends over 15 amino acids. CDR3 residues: CASSRATGELAEAFF.

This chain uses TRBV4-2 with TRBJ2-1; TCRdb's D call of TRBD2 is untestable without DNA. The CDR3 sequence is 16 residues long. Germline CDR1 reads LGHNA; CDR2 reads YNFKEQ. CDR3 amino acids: CASSPRVQEGYNEQFF.

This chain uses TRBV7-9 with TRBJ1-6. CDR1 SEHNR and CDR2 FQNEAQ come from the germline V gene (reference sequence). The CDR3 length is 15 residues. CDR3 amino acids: CASSLVSSYNSPLHF.

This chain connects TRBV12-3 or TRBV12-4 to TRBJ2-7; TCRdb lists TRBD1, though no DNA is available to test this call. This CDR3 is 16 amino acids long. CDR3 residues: CASSLFPGGSAHEQYF.

CDR3 loop: CASSLLRAASTDTQYF. V and J are TRBV7-6 and TRBJ2-3; as DNA is missing, the TRBD1 call by TCRdb cannot be tested. The CDR3 spans 16 residues. The V gene's germline CDR1 is SGHVS and CDR2 FNYEAQ. The full variable domain, rest sourced from reference TRBV7-6 and TRBJ2-3, is GAGVSQSPRYKVTKRGQDVALRCDPISGHVSLYWYRQALGQGPEFLTYFNYEAQQDKSGLPNDRFSAERPEGSISTLTIQRTEQRDSAMYRCASSLLRAASTDTQYFGPGTRLTVL.

CDR3 sequence reads: CSARDPYPGQGFEYEQYF. The chain employs TRBV20-1 and TRBJ2-7; TCRdb returns TRBD1, unconfirmable since there is no DNA. This CDR3 region has 18 residues. Germline CDR1 is DFQATT and CDR2 is SNEGSKA (reference sequence).

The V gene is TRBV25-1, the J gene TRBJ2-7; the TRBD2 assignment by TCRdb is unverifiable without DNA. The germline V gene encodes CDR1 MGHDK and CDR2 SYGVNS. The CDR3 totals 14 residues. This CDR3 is CASSLFSAPYEQYF.